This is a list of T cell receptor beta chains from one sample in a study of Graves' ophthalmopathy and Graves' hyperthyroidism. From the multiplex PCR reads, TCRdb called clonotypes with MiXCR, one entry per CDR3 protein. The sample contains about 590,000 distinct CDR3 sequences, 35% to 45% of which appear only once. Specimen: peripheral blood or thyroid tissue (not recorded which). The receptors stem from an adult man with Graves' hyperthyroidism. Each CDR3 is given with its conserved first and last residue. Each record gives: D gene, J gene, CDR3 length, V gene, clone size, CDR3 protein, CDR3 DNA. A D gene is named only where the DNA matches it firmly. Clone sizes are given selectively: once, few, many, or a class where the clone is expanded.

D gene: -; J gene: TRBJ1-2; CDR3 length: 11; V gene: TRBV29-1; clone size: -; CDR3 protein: CSPDISYGYTF; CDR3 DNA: TGCAGCCCAGACATCTCCTATGGCTACACCTTC
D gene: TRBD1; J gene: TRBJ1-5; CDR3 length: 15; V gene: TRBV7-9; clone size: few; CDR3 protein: CASSFRDRGHQPQHF; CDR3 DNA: TGTGCCAGCAGCTTCCGGGACAGGGGGCATCAGCCCCAGCATTTT
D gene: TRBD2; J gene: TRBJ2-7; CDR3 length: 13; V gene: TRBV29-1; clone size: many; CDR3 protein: CSVGLAGFHEQYF; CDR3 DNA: TGCAGCGTCGGACTAGCGGGGTTTCACGAGCAGTACTTC
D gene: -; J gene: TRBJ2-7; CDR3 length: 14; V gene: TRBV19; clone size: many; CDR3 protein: CASRHGAELYEQYF; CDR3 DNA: TGTGCCAGTAGGCACGGGGCCGAACTCTACGAGCAGTACTTC
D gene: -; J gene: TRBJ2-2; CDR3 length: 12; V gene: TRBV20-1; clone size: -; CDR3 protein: CSARRLAGELFF; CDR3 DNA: TGCAGTGCTAGAAGACTAGCCGGGGAGCTGTTTTTT
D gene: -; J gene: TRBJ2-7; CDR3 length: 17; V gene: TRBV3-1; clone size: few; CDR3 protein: CASSQETAYGPAHEQYF; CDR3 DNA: TGTGCCAGCAGCCAAGAAACTGCATACGGTCCGGCGCACGAGCAGTACTTC
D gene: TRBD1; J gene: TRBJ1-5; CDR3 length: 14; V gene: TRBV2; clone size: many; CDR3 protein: CASRQGNSNQPQHF; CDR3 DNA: TGTGCCAGCCGACAGGGGAATAGCAATCAGCCCCAGCATTTT
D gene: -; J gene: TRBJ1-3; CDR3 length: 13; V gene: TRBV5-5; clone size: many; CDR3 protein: CASRGTAGNTIYF; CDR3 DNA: TGTGCCAGCAGAGGGACCGCTGGAAACACCATATATTTT
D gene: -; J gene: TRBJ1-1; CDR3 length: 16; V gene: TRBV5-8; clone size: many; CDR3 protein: CASSLFIVGSHTEAFF; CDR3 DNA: TGTGCCAGCAGCTTGTTTATCGTAGGGAGTCACACTGAAGCTTTCTTT
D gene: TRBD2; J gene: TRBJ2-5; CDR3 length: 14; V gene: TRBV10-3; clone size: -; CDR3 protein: CAITGTSEGETQYF; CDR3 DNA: TGTGCCATCACCGGGACTAGCGAGGGAGAGACCCAGTACTTC
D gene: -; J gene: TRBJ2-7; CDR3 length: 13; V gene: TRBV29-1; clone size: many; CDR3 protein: CSVEGTGIYEQYF; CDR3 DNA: TGCAGCGTTGAAGGGACGGGGATCTACGAGCAGTACTTC
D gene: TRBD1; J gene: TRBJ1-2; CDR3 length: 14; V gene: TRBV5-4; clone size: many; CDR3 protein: CASSLAGGADGYTF; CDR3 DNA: TGTGCCAGCAGCTTGGCAGGGGGCGCGGATGGCTACACCTTC
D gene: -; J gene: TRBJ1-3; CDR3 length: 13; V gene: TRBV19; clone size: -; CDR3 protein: CASCPDSGSTIYF; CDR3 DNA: TGTGCCAGTTGTCCGGACTCTGGAAGCACCATATATTTT
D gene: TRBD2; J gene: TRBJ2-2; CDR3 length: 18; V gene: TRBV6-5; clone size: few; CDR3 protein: CASSTPSGGTAGAGELFF; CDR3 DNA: TGTGCCAGCAGTACGCCTAGCGGGGGGACGGCTGGTGCCGGGGAGCTGTTTTTT
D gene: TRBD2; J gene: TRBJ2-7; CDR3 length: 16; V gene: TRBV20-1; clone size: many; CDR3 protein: CSASGTSGLKTYEQYF; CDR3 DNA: TGCAGTGCTTCCGGGACTAGCGGCCTGAAAACTTACGAGCAGTACTTC
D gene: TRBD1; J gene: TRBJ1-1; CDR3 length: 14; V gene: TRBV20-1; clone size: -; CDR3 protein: CSAILTGGGTEAFF; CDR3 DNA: TGCAGTGCTATACTAACAGGGGGCGGCACTGAAGCTTTCTTT
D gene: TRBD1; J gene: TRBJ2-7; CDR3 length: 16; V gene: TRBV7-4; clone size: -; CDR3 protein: CASSFVRDRGDYEQYF; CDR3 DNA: TGTGCCAGCAGTTTTGTCCGGGACAGGGGGGACTACGAGCAGTACTTC
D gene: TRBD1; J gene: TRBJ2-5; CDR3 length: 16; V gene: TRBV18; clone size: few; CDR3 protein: CASSPRTGNRQETQYF; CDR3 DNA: TGTGCCAGCTCACCAAGGACAGGGAATCGCCAAGAGACCCAGTACTTC
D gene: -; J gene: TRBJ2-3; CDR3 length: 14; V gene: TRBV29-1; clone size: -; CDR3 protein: CSVEDEQGTDTQYF; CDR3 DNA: TGCAGCGTTGAAGATGAACAGGGCACAGATACGCAGTATTTT
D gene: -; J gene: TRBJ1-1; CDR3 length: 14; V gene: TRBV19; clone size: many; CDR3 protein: CASSIEEGRTEAFF; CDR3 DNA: TGTGCCAGTAGTATAGAGGAGGGGCGGACTGAAGCTTTCTTT
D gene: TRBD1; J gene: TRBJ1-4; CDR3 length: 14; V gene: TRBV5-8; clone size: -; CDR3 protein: CASSQQGASEKLFF; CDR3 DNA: TGTGCCAGCAGCCAACAGGGGGCTTCTGAAAAACTGTTTTTT
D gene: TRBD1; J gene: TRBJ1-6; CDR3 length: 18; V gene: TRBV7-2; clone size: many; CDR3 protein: CASSSSRGMVTGNSPLHF; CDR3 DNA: TGTGCCAGCAGCTCCAGCCGCGGAATGGTGACAGGGAATTCACCCCTCCACTTT
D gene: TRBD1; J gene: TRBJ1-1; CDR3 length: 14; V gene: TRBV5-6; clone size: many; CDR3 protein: CASSLNRGYTEAFF; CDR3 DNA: TGTGCCAGCAGCTTAAACAGGGGTTACACTGAAGCTTTCTTT
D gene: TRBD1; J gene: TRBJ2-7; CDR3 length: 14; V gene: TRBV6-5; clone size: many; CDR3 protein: CASSYSTGGYEQYF; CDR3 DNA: TGTGCCAGCAGTTACTCTACAGGGGGCTACGAGCAGTACTTC
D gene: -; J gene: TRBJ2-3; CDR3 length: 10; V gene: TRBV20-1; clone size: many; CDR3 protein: CSFGLDTQYF; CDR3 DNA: TGCAGTTTCGGGCTCGATACGCAGTATTTT
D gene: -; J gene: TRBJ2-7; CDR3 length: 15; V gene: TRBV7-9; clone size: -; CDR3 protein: CASSFLDWISYEQYF; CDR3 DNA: TGTGCCAGCAGCTTCTTGGACTGGATCTCCTACGAGCAGTACTTC
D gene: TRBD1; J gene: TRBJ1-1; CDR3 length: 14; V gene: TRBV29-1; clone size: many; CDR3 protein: CSLLDRGSGTEAFF; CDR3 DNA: TGCAGCCTCCTGGACAGGGGATCCGGGACTGAAGCTTTCTTT
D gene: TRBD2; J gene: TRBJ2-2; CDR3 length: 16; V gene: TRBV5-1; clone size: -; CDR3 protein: CASSLGGTSVGGELFF; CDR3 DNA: TGCGCCAGCAGCTTGGGCGGGACTAGCGTTGGCGGGGAGCTGTTTTTT
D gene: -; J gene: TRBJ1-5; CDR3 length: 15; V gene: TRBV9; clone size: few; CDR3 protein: CASSVKGLENQPQHF; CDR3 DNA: TGTGCCAGCAGCGTAAAGGGACTCGAGAATCAGCCCCAGCATTTT
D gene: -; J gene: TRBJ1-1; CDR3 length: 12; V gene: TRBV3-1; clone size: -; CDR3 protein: CSSSQGGTEAFF; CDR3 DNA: TGTTCCAGCAGCCAGGGAGGCACTGAAGCTTTCTTT
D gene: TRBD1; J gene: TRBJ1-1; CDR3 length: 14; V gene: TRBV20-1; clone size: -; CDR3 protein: CSARRQGFKGEAFF; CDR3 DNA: TGCAGTGCTAGGAGACAGGGGTTTAAGGGTGAAGCTTTCTTT
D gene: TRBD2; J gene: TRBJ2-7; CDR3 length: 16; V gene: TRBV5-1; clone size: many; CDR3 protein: CASGRGPGGGSYEQYF; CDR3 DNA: TGCGCCAGCGGCCGGGGTCCCGGCGGGGGATCCTACGAGCAGTACTTC
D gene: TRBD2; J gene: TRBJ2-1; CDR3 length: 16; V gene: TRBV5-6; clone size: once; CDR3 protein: CASSLAGGNVRNEQFF; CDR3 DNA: TGTGCCAGCAGCTTGGCGGGAGGGAACGTCCGCAATGAGCAGTTCTTC
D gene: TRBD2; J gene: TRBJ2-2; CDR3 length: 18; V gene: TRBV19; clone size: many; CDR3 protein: CASSISRLAGVKGWELFF; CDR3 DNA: TGTGCCAGTAGTATCAGCAGACTAGCGGGAGTTAAAGGGTGGGAGCTGTTTTTT
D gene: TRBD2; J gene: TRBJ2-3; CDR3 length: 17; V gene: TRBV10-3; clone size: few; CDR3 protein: CAISETTSGRRTDTQYF; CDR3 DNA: TGTGCCATCAGTGAGACTACTAGCGGGAGGAGGACAGATACGCAGTATTTT
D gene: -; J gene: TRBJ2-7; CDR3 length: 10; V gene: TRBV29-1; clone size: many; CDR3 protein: CSVRDYEQYF; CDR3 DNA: TGCAGCGTCAGGGACTACGAGCAGTACTTC
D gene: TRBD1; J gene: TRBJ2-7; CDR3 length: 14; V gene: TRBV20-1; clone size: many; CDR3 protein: CSATAGGFSYEQYF; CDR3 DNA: TGCAGTGCTACCGCAGGGGGCTTTTCCTACGAGCAGTACTTC
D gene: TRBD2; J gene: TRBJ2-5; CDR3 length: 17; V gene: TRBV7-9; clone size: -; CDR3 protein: CASSSPRSREGQETQYF; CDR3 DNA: TGTGCCAGCAGCTCCCCCCGTTCGCGGGAGGGACAAGAGACCCAGTACTTC
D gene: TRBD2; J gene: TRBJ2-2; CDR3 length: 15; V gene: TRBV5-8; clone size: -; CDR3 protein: CASSPGGWSTGELFF; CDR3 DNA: TGTGCCAGCAGCCCCGGGGGGTGGAGCACCGGGGAGCTGTTTTTT
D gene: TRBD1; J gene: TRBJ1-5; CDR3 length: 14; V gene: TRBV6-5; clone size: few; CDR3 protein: CASSATGGGQPQHF; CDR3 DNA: TGTGCCAGCAGTGCGACAGGGGGAGGTCAGCCCCAGCATTTT
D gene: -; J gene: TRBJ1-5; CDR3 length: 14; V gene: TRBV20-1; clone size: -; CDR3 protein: CSATDSHRLQPQHF; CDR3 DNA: TGCAGTGCCACGGACAGTCACCGGCTGCAGCCCCAGCATTTT
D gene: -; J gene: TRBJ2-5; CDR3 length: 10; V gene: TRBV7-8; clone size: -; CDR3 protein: CASTFGTQYF; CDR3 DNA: TGTGCCAGCACGTTTGGGACCCAGTACTTC